This TCR beta chain was identified in a study of ipilimumab plus nivolumab after autologous stem cell transplantation. Study-wide results and limits: Authors suggest TCR repertoire, Treg phenotype and gut microbiota support further study.

Ipilimumab, 1 mg/kg, started 14 to 28 days after autologous transplant. Patients got 3 mg/kg IV nivolumab weeks 1, 4, 7, 10, then biweekly through week 26. Clones were sequenced by immunoSEQ multiplex PCR, and TCRdb holds only the in-frame ones, with some missing. This table holds 20,000 to 25,000 clones, less than 85% found once. The germline V gene encodes CDR1 SEHNR and CDR2 FQNEAQ (reference sequence). The CDR3 consists of 13 residues. V lost 5 bases to trimming and J lost 6 bases, with 13 bases between them. For this clone: Its specificity is not known.

The receptor was isolated from a male donor with diffuse large B-cell lymphoma. The sequences come from PBMCs, collected in a trial of ipilimumab plus nivolumab as post-transplant consolidation. The genes are TRBV7-9 and TRBJ1-1; D is uncertain. The CDR3 spells CASSLSEVPEAFF. The CDR3 bases are TGTGCCAGCAGCCTGAGCGAGGTACCTGAAGCTTTCTTT.